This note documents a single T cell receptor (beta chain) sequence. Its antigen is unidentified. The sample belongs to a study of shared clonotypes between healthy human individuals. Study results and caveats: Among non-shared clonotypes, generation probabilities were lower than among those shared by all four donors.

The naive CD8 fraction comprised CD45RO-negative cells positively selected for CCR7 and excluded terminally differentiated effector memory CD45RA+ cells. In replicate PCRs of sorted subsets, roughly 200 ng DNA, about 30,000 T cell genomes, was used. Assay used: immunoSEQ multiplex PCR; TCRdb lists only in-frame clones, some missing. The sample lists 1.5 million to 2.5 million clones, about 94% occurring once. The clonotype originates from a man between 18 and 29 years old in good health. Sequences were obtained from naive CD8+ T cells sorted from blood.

The CDR3 sequence is CASSEFERTGFYGYTF. The CDR3 DNA follows: TGTGCCAGCAGTGAATTTGAACGGACAGGGTTCTATGGCTACACCTTC. This sequence joins TRBV6-1 and TRBJ1-2; 8 bases line up with TRBD1. Germline trimming cut 2 bases from V and 4 bases from J; bases unmatched to any gene: 9. Germline CDR1 MNHNS, CDR2 SASEGT. The CDR3 extends over 16 amino acids.